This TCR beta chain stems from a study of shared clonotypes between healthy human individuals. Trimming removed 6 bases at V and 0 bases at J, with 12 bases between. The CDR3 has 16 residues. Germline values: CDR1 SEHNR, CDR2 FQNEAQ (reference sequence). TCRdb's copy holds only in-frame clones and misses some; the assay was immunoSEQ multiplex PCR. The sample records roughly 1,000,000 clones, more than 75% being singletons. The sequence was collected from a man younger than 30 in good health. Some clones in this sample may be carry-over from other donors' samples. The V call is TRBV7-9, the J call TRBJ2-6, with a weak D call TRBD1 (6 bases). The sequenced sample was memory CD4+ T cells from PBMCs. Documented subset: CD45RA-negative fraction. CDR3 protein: CASSRQAFSGANVLTF. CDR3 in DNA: TGTGCCAGCAGTAGACAGGCGTTCTCTGGGGCCAACGTCCTGACTTTC.